This T cell receptor (beta chain) came from a study of blood T cell repertoires in COVID-19. For the study at large: Sample material is recorded as cDNA or gDNA derived from T cells, B-cell-depleted T cells, or PBMCs.

CDR1 and CDR2 (germline): SGDLS, YYNGEE. Trimming took off 0 bases at V and 2 bases at J, with 9 bases between the two ends. The CDR3 is 15 amino acids. Study processing details: Estimation of nucleated cell counts relied on the amplification of reference gene primers. Assay: immunoSEQ multiplex PCR; the TCRdb copy retains only in-frame clones and omits some. V and J calls and clone size are given by that table; D and trimming were obtained from the DNA. The table includes over 85,000 clones, around 90% detected once. Sample: peripheral blood. The sequence derives from a man aged 50 to 60 with active COVID-19. The V and J genes are TRBV9 and TRBJ2-1; TRBD1 is a possible D gene (6 bases). In nucleotides, the CDR3 is TGTGCCAGCAGCGTAGGGACAGTTACCTACAATGAGCAGTTCTTC. Translated: CASSVGTVTYNEQFF.